The 3 T cell receptor beta chains in this list originate from one sample, sequenced in a study of patients with pleural tuberculosis. TCRdb ran MiXCR on the reads and lists one entry per CDR3 protein. The table has under 65,000 distinct CDR3 sequences, about 7.3% seen once. The receptors here all came from a human donor with pleural tuberculosis.

As concerns this clonotype: Since a much larger clone is just one base distant, this may be a read error. V gene TRBV6-4 combines with J gene TRBJ2-5; possibly TRBD2 for D (5 bases). CDR1 and CDR2 from the germline V gene are MRHNA and SNTAGT. The length of the CDR3 is 14 residues. CDR3 protein: CASSDWRYQEAQYF. The CDR3 coding sequence is TGTGCCAGCAGTGATTGGAGGTACCAAGAGGCCCAGTACTTC.

This clonotype was seen many times. This chain joins TRBV20-1 and TRBJ2-3; no definite D call. The CDR3 consists of 13 residues. Germline V gives CDR1 DFQATT, CDR2 SNEGSKA (reference sequence). Trimming removed 0 bases at V and 2 bases at J, with 6 bases between. CDR3 protein: CSARDGNTDTQYF. CDR3 coding DNA: TGCAGTGCTAGAGATGGCAACACAGATACGCAGTATTTT.

This chain links TRBV5-4 with TRBJ1-1; D is possibly TRBD1 (6 bases). The CDR3 consists of 17 residues. Germline-derived CDR1 and CDR2 are SGHNT and YYREEE (reference sequence). With 1 base removed from V and 1 base from J, the gap between germline ends came to 17 bases. The CDR3 DNA reads as TGTGCCAGCAGCTTGATGGGGGGCTCGTTACAGAACACTGAAGCTTTCTTT. This translates into CASSLMGGSLQNTEAFF. Full variable domain (remainder filled in from reference TRBV5-4 and TRBJ1-1): ETGVTQSPTHLIKTRGQQVTLRCSSQSGHNTVSWYQQALGQGPQFIFQYYREEENGRGNFPPRFSGLQFPNYSSELNVNALELDDSALYLCASSLMGGSLQNTEAFFGQGTRLTVV.